A single sample gave rise to the 25 T cell receptor beta chains below, sequenced in a study of regulatory T cells in long-lasting Graves disease. Relying on iRepertoire HTBI primers and Arm-PCR of CDR3 regions, the team built TCR beta libraries. TCRdb reprocessed the multiplex PCR reads with MiXCR, giving one entry per CDR3 protein. Seen here are 700,000 or so distinct CDR3 sequences, 25% to 35% observed once, and the top ten hold roughly 40%. Time point of the sample: persistent/refractory GD, antithyroid drugs over 5 years with positive TRAb. There was RNA extracted from PBMCs, and the TCR library was made from it. The material sequenced was peripheral blood mononuclear cells (PBMCs), taken when the disease was refractory, from a patient treated with antithyroid drugs. Every receptor here comes from a female donor with Graves disease.

This clonotype has just a few counts. The rearrangement uses TRBV6-1 and TRBJ1-2, with D unclear. CDR1 MNHNS and CDR2 SASEGT come from the germline V gene. The V gene lost 1 base and the J gene lost 5 bases, with 8 bases spanning the gap. The CDR3 loop spans 13 amino acids. CDR3 coding DNA: TGTGCCAGCAGTGAAGATGAGATTTATGGCTACACCTTC. It translates to CASSEDEIYGYTF.

The chain couples TRBV29-1 to TRBJ2-7; 7 bases are shared with TRBD1. The germline V gene has CDR1 SQVTM and CDR2 ANQGSEA. The CDR3 is made up of 14 amino acids. Germline trimming cut 2 bases from V and 2 bases from J; bases unmatched to any gene: 6. The CDR3 protein is CSVENRGIPYEQYF. CDR3 in DNA: TGCAGCGTTGAAAACAGGGGTATTCCCTACGAGCAGTACTTC.

This clonotype was detected a few times. The chain has TRBV12-3 or TRBV12-4 and TRBJ1-2; D is ambiguous. Trimming shortened V by 5 bases and J by 2 bases, and 9 bases separated the two germline ends. The CDR3 spans 13 residues. CDR3 nucleotides: TGTGCCAGCAGTAGCATGGGGAACTATGGCTACACCTTC. This gives the protein CASSSMGNYGYTF.

The chain links TRBV7-9 to TRBJ1-1; weak D call: TRBD1 (6 bases). The CDR3 extends over 15 amino acids. The V end lost 7 bases, the J end lost 1 base, and 16 bases lay between the germline ends. The germline V gene encodes CDR1 SEHNR and CDR2 FQNEAQ (reference sequence). The CDR3 loop is CASTLIGQPNTEAFF. The CDR3, as DNA: TGTGCCAGCACCTTGATCGGACAGCCGAACACTGAAGCTTTCTTT.

Note on this clonotype: A read error is possible here, since a much larger clone lies one base away. The chain carries TRBV5-6 and TRBJ2-7, with TRBD1 as a possible D gene (6 bases). The CDR3 totals 12 residues. Trimming cost V 4 bases and J 4 bases, with 9 bases left between them. Germline V CDR1 and CDR2: SGHDT, YYEEEE. The DNA for the CDR3 is TGTGCCAGCAGCAACAGGGAGTACGAGCAGTACTTC. Its translation is CASSNREYEQYF.

This clonotype was counted at least ten times. The V and J genes are TRBV15 and TRBJ2-6; D gene ambiguous. V lost 5 bases to trimming and J lost 1 base, with 15 bases between them. Germline V gene lookup returns CDR1 LNHNV and CDR2 YYDKDF (reference sequence). The CDR3 covers 17 residues. CDR3 region: CATSGGMNPSGANVLTF. The CDR3 DNA reads as TGTGCCACCAGCGGTGGGATGAACCCTTCTGGGGCCAACGTCCTGACTTTC.

V usage is TRBV30 and J usage is TRBJ1-3; no clear D. Germline values: CDR1 GTSNPN, CDR2 SVGIG (reference sequence). V was shortened by 7 bases and J by 1 base, with 8 bases between the two germline ends. The CDR3 is 12 amino acids. CDR3 sequence (DNA): TGTGCCTCCCCGGGATCTGGAAACACCATATATTTT. It specifies CASPGSGNTIYF.

This clonotype has only a few counts. CDR3 sequence reads: CASSLSQGRKAFF. The CDR3 DNA reads as TGCGCCAGCAGCTTATCTCAGGGTCGAAAAGCTTTCTTT. V usage is TRBV5-1 and J usage is TRBJ1-1; tentatively, D is TRBD1 (5 bases). Trimming removed 2 bases from V and 9 bases from J, with 14 bases in between. The CDR3 runs to 13 residues. From germline, CDR1 is SGHRS and CDR2 YFSETQ.

The chain employs TRBV20-1 and TRBJ2-4; 7 bases align to TRBD1. Germline V gene data show CDR1 as DFQATT and CDR2 as SNEGSKA (reference sequence). This CDR3 is 14 amino acids long. Trimming at V came to 1 base and at J to 7 bases, leaving 7 bases not matched to a gene. CDR3 DNA: TGCAGTGCTAGAGGACAGGGCTCTCGGAACATTCAGTACTTC. Translated: CSARGQGSRNIQYF.

This clonotype was counted only a few times. The CDR3 loop reads CASSLVAWGSERAEAFF. The CDR3 coding sequence is TGTGCCAGCAGCTTAGTAGCCTGGGGCAGTGAAAGAGCTGAAGCTTTCTTT. The chain links TRBV11-2 to TRBJ1-1; D is possibly TRBD1 (5 bases). The CDR3 runs to 17 residues. V was shortened by 1 base and J by 6 bases, with 21 bases between the two germline ends. The germline gives CDR1 SGHAT, CDR2 FQNNGV. The entire variable domain, with the rest obtained from reference TRBV11-2 and TRBJ1-1, is as follows: EAGVAQSPRYKIIEKRQSVAFWCNPISGHATLYWYQQILGQGPKLLIQFQNNGVVDDSQLPKDRFSAERLKGVDSTLKIQPAKLEDSAVYLCASSLVAWGSERAEAFFGQGTRLTVV.

The rearrangement uses TRBV3-1 and TRBJ1-2, with 7 bases aligning to TRBD1. The junction had 5 bases not matched to a gene; V was cut back by 3 bases and J by 7 bases. The CDR3 runs to 13 residues. From germline, CDR1 is LGHDT and CDR2 YNNKEL (reference sequence). As DNA, the CDR3 is TGTGCCAGCAGCCAGGGGACAGAAGGTGGCTACACCTTC. This translates into CASSQGTEGGYTF. Complete variable domain (other parts from reference TRBV3-1 and TRBJ1-2): DTAVSQTPKYLVTQMGNDKSIKCEQNLGHDTMYWYKQDSKKFLKIMFSYNNKELIINETVPNRFSPKSPDKAHLNLHINSLELGDSAVYFCASSQGTEGGYTFGSGTRLTVV.

This clonotype was recorded at least ten times. The chain has TRBV19 and TRBJ1-1, with D unclear. The V end was cut by 3 bases, the J end by 0 bases, with 11 bases between. The CDR3 loop spans 15 amino acids. Germline assignment: CDR1 LNHDA and CDR2 SQIVND (reference sequence). CDR3 amino acids: CASSMGRRLNTEAFF. The CDR3 DNA sequence: TGTGCCAGTAGTATGGGGAGGCGTTTGAACACTGAAGCTTTCTTT.

The chain carries TRBV29-1 and TRBJ1-2; 8 bases match TRBD1. Germline CDR1 is SQVTM and CDR2 is ANQGSEA. CDR3 length equals 13 residues. V was pared by 6 bases and J by 2 bases, with 5 bases of the junction left unmatched. The CDR3 spells CSVDRGGNYGYTF. The DNA of the CDR3 is TGCAGCGTCGACAGGGGAGGGAACTATGGCTACACCTTC.

This clonotype was seen only a few times. The V and J genes are TRBV29-1 and TRBJ2-5; TRBD2 might be the D (5 bases). Looked up from germline, CDR1 is SQVTM and CDR2 is ANQGSEA. This CDR3 contains 13 residues. Deletions cut 7 bases from V and 2 bases from J, with 14 bases between. The CDR3 coding sequence is TGCAGCGCCCCCCACACTAGACAAGAGACCCAGTACTTC. Translation: CSAPHTRQETQYF.

The chain employs TRBV10-3 and TRBJ2-4; 9 nucleotides align to TRBD2. The CDR3 runs to 14 residues. Trimming at V came to 10 bases and at J to 0 bases, leaving 4 bases not matched to a gene. CDR1 is ENHRY and CDR2 is SYGVKD in the germline V gene. This chain's CDR3 is CATRGGGAKNIQYF. DNA for the CDR3: TGTGCCACCCGCGGGGGGGGAGCCAAAAACATTCAGTACTTC.

Only a few counts were recorded for this clonotype. J is TRBJ2-7 and V is TRBV27, with 7 positions matching TRBD1. CDR3 length: 17 residues. CDR1 is MNHEY and CDR2 is SMNVEV in the germline V gene (reference sequence). V lost 5 bases to trimming and J lost 3 bases; unmatched junction nucleotides: 16. CDR3 protein: CASSPIGGQIKLYEQYF. The CDR3 coding sequence is TGTGCCAGCAGTCCGATAGGGGGACAGATTAAACTCTACGAGCAGTACTTC.

The rearrangement joins TRBV19 to TRBJ1-1; 8 positions match TRBD1. The germline V gene encodes CDR1 LNHDA and CDR2 SQIVND (reference sequence). The CDR3 runs to 15 residues. The V gene end was trimmed by 3 bases and the J gene end by 2 bases; junction bases not matched to a gene: 5. In nucleotides, the CDR3 is TGTGCCAGTAGTATCTTCGGGACAGGCAACACTGAAGCTTTCTTT. Translated: CASSIFGTGNTEAFF.

In its sample, this clonotype was seen many times. The chain employs TRBV12-3 or TRBV12-4 and TRBJ1-6; D ambiguous. The CDR3 consists of 13 residues. Trimming stripped 6 bases from V and 8 bases from J, with 11 bases between. CDR3 DNA sequence: TGTGCCAGCAGGTCGGTGGGAGATTCACCCCTCCACTTT. It is translated as CASRSVGDSPLHF.

This clonotype was counted once. The V call is TRBV14, the J call TRBJ1-2; tentative D call: TRBD1 (5 bases). V shed 1 base and J shed 8 bases, with 11 bases lying between them. The CDR3 covers 13 residues. The germline V gene encodes CDR1 SGHDN and CDR2 FVKESK. CDR3 protein: CASSQVPGKGYTF. The CDR3 region has the DNA TGTGCCAGCAGCCAAGTCCCAGGGAAAGGCTACACCTTC.

This clonotype turned up a few times. The genes are TRBV5-1 and TRBJ1-1; weak D call: TRBD1 (6 bases). The CDR3 has 14 amino acids. Germline values: CDR1 SGHRS, CDR2 YFSETQ. V lost 3 bases and J 4 bases, leaving 13 bases between the germline ends. In nucleotides, the CDR3 is TGCGCCAGCAGCTGGGAACAGGGAAGCACTGAAGCTTTCTTT. Residues: CASSWEQGSTEAFF.

V gene TRBV11-1 combines with J gene TRBJ2-1; D gene ambiguous. The CDR3 has 13 residues. V lost 5 bases, J lost 4 bases, and 9 bases lay in between. Germline assignment: CDR1 SGHAT and CDR2 FQDESV (reference sequence). In nucleotides, the CDR3 is TGTGCCAGCAGCCCCGACCAATACAATGAGCAGTTCTTC. Translation gives CASSPDQYNEQFF.

This clonotype has only a few counts. The chain carries TRBV9 and TRBJ1-2, with D unclear. Germline lookup yields CDR1 SGDLS and CDR2 YYNGEE. The V and J ends lost 4 bases and 0 bases respectively, with 16 bases between them. This CDR3 contains 16 residues. This CDR3 reads CASSLEDDAANYGYTF. The CDR3, as DNA: TGTGCCAGCAGCCTAGAAGACGATGCAGCTAACTATGGCTACACCTTC.

The table lists this clonotype with a few counts. The chain recombines TRBV12-3 or TRBV12-4 with TRBJ1-3; 9 bases fit TRBD1. This CDR3 spans 15 amino acids. The V segment lost 5 bases and the J segment 1 base; nucleotides outside the gene matches: 3. CDR3 loop: CASSHGTGSGNTIYF. CDR3 nucleotide sequence: TGTGCCAGCAGTCACGGGACAGGGTCTGGAAACACCATATATTTT.

The chain joins TRBV6-5 to TRBJ2-7, with TRBD2 matching 9 bases. The germline V gene encodes CDR1 MNHEY and CDR2 SVGAGI. V gave up 4 bases and J gave up 4 bases; unmatched junction bases: 14. The CDR3 sequence is 17 residues long. As DNA, the CDR3 is TGTGCCAGCAGTTCCTTTCCTTTTAGCGGGAGTCTATACGAGCAGTACTTC. Translating it yields CASSSFPFSGSLYEQYF.

This clonotype was seen only a few times. The genes are TRBV19 and TRBJ1-5; D is uncertain. This CDR3 is 16 amino acids long. Germline-derived CDR1 and CDR2 are LNHDA and SQIVND (reference sequence). The ends were cut back, 6 bases at V and 2 bases at J, with 17 bases in the middle. CDR3 nucleotides: TGTGCCAGTAGCCCAGAGAGGGTAGGTGGCAATCAGCCCCAGCATTTT. The encoded protein is CASSPERVGGNQPQHF. Together with reference TRBV19 and TRBJ1-5, the CDR3 gives the full variable domain: DGGITQSPKYLFRKEGQNVTLSCEQNLNHDAMYWYRQDPGQGLRLIYYSQIVNDFQKGDIAEGYSVSREKKESFPLTVTSAQKNPTAFYLCASSPERVGGNQPQHFGDGTRLSIL.